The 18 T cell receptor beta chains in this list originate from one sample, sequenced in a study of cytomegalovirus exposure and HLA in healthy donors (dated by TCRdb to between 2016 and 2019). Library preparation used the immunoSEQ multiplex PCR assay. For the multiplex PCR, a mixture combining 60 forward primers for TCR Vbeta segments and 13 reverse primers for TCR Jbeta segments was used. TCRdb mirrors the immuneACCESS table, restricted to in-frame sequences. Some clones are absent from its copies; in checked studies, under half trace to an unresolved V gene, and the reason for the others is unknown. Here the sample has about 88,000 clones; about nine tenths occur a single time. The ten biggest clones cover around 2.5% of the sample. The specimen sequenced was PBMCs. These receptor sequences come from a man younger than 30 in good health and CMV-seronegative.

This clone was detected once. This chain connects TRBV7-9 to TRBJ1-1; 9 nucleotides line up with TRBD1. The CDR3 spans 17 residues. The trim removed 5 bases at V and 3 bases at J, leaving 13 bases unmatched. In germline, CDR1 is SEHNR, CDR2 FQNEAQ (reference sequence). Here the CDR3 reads CASSRKPRQGEDTEAFF. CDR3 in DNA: TGTGCCAGCAGCCGGAAGCCCAGACAGGGGGAAGACACTGAAGCTTTCTTT. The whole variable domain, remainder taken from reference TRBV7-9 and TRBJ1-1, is DTGVSQNPRHKITKRGQNVTFRCDPISEHNRLYWYRQTLGQGPEFLTYFQNEAQLEKSRLLSDRFSAERPKGSFSTLEIQRTEQGDSAMYLCASSRKPRQGEDTEAFFGQGTRLTVV.

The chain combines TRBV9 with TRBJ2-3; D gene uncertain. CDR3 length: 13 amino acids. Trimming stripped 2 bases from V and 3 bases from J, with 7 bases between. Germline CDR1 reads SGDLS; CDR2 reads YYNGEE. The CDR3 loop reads CASSVIGTDTQYF. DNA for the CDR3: TGTGCCAGCAGCGTTATCGGGACAGATACGCAGTATTTT.

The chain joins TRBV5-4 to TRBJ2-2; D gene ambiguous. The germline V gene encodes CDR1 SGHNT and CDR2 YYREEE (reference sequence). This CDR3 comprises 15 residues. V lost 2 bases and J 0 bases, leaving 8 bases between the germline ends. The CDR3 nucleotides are TGTGCCAGCAGCTTCAGTGGCCCGAACACCGGGGAGCTGTTTTTT. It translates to CASSFSGPNTGELFF.

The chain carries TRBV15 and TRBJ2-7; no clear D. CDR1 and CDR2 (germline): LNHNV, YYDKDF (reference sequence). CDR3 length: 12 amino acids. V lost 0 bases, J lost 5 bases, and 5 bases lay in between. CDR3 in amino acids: CATSRDQNEQYF. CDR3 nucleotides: TGTGCCACCAGCAGAGATCAGAACGAGCAGTACTTC.

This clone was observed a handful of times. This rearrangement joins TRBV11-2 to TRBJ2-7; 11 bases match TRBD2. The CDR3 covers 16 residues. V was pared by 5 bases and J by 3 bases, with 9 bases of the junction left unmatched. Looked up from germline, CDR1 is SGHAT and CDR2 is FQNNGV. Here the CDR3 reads CASSRTGTSGLYEQYF. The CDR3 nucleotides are TGTGCCAGCAGCAGGACCGGGACTAGCGGACTCTACGAGCAGTACTTC. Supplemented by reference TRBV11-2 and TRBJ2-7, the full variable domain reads EAGVAQSPRYKIIEKRQSVAFWCNPISGHATLYWYQQILGQGPKLLIQFQNNGVVDDSQLPKDRFSAERLKGVDSTLKIQPAKLEDSAVYLCASSRTGTSGLYEQYFGPGTRLTVT.

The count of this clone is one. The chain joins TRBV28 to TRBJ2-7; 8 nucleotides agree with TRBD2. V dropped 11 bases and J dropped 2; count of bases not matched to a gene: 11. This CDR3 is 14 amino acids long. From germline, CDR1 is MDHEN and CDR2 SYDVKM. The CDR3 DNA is TGTGCCCTCGGGGGGGCGGGAGATCCCTACGAGCAGTACTTC. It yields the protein CALGGAGDPYEQYF.

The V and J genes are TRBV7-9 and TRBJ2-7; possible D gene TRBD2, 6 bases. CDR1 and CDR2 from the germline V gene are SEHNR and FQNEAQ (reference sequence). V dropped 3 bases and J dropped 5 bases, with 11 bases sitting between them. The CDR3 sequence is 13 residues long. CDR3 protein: CASSFRREDEQYF. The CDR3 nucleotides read TGTGCCAGCAGCTTCCGCAGGGAGGACGAGCAGTACTTC.

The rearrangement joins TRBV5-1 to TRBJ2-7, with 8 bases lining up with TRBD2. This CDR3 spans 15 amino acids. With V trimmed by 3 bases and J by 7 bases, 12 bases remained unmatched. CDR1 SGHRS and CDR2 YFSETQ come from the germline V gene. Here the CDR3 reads CASSSGLAGGREQYF. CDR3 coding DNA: TGCGCCAGCAGCTCAGGACTGGCGGGAGGTCGTGAGCAGTACTTC.

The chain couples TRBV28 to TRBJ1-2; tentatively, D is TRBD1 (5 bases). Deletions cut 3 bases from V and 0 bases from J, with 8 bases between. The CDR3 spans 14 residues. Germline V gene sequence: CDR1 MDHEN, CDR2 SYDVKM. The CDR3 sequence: CASSLTDTNYGYTF. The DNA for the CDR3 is TGTGCCAGCAGTTTGACAGACACTAACTATGGCTACACCTTC.

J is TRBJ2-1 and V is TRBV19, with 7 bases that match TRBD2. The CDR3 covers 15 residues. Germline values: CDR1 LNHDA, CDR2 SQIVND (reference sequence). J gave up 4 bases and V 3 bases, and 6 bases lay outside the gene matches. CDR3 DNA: TGTGCCAGTAGTATTCGACTAGCAAGGTACAATGAGCAGTTCTTC. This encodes CASSIRLARYNEQFF.

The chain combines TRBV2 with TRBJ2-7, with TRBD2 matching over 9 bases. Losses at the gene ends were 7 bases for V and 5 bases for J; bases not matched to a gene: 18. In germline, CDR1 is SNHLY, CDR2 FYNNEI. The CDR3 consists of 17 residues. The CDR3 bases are TGTGCCAGCACAGACAGGGAAAGGGCGGGAGGGAAGAACGAGCAGTACTTC. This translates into CASTDRERAGGKNEQYF.

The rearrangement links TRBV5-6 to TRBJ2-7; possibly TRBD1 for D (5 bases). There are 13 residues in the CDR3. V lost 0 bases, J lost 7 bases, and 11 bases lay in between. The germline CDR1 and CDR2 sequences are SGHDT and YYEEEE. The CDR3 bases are TGTGCCAGCAGCTTGGGTAGGGGTCGAGAGCAGTACTTC. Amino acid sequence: CASSLGRGREQYF. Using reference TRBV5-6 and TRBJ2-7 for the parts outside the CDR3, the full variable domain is DAGVTQSPTHLIKTRGQQVTLRCSPKSGHDTVSWYQQALGQGPQFIFQYYEEEERQRGNFPDRFSGHQFPNYSSELNVNALLLGDSALYLCASSLGRGREQYFGPGTRLTVT.

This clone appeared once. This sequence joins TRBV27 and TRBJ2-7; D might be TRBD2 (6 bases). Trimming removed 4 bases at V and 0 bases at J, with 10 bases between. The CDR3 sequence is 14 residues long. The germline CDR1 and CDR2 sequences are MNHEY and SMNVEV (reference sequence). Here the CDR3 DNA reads TGTGCCAGCAGTTCCCTGACTAGCTCCTACGAGCAGTACTTC. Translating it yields CASSSLTSSYEQYF.

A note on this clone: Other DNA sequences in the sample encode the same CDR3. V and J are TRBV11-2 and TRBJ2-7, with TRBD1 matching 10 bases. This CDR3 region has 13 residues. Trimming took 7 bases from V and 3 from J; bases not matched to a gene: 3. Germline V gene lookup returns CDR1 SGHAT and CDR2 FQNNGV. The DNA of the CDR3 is TGTGCCAGCACTGGGACAGGGGTCTACGAGCAGTACTTC. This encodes CASTGTGVYEQYF.

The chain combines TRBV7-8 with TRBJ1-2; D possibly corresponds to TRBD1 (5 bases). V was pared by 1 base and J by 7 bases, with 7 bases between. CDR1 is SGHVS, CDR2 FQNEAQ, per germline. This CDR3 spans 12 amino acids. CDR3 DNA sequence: TGTGCCAGCAGCTTAGGGGGGGGTGGCTACACCTTC. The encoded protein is CASSLGGGGYTF. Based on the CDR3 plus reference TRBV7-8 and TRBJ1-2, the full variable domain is GAGVSQSPRYKVAKRGQDVALRCDPISGHVSLFWYQQALGQGPEFLTYFQNEAQLDKSGLPSDRFFAERPEGSVSTLKIQRTQQEDSAVYLCASSLGGGGYTFGSGTRLTVV.

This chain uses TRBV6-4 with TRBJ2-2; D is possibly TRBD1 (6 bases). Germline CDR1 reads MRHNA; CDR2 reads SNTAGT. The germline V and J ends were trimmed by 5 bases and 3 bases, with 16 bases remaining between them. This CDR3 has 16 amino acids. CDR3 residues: CASSQYQGRDTGELFF. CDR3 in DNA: TGTGCCAGCAGTCAATACCAGGGGAGAGACACCGGGGAGCTGTTTTTT.

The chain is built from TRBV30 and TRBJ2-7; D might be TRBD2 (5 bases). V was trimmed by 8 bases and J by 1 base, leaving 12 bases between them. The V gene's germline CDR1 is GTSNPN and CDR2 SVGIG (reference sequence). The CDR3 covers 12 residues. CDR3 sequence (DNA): TGTGCCGGAGCGAGGGAGTCCTACGAGCAGTACTTC. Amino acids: CAGARESYEQYF. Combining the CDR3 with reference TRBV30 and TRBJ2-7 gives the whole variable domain SQTIHQWPATLVQPVGSPLSLECTVEGTSNPNLYWYRQAAGRGLQLLFYSVGIGQISSEVPQNLSASRPQDRQFILSSKKLLLSDSGFYLCAGARESYEQYFGPGTRLTVT.

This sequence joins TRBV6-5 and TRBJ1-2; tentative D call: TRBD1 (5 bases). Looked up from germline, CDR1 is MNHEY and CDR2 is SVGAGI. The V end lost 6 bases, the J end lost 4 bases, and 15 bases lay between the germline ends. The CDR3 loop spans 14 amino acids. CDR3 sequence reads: CASSRAGSSYGYTF. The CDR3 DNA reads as TGTGCCAGCAGCAGGGCAGGGTCCAGCTATGGCTACACCTTC.